These T cell receptor beta chains were read from a single sample in a study of T-cell reconstitution after alpha-beta-depleted transplantation in children. Each CDR3 protein is one row after TCRdb ran MiXCR on the PCR reads. The data show some 600,000 distinct CDR3 sequences, with roughly 13% seen just once and 2.2% held by the top ten. This specimen was PBMCs, mostly from graft donor cells, taken 360 days after TCRalphabeta/CD19-depleted stem cell transplant. The receptors come from a male patient under 18 who had a stem cell transplant for acute myeloid leukemia, so the T cells may come from the graft donor. Both conserved end residues are part of each CDR3. Each record gives: V gene, clone size, J gene, CDR3 protein. Not all rows give a size; the values are once, few, many and, for expanded clones, a class.

v_gene: TRBV5-1
abundance: few
j_gene: TRBJ2-1
CDR3aa: CASSQRLAGGWNEQFF

v_gene: TRBV7-6
abundance: few
j_gene: TRBJ2-5
CDR3aa: CASSQTGMQQETQYF

v_gene: TRBV29-1
abundance: few
j_gene: TRBJ1-5
CDR3aa: CSVNYGYNQPQHF

v_gene: TRBV28
abundance: many
j_gene: TRBJ1-6
CDR3aa: CAILPGQGGGSPLHF

v_gene: TRBV7-2
abundance: many
j_gene: TRBJ2-1
CDR3aa: CASSSLPSLPYNEQFF

v_gene: TRBV6-1
abundance: few
j_gene: TRBJ2-5
CDR3aa: CASSQDGTSGGKTQYF

v_gene: TRBV6-5
abundance: .
j_gene: TRBJ2-3
CDR3aa: CASSYSFGTSGSDTQYF

v_gene: TRBV12-3/TRBV12-4
abundance: many
j_gene: TRBJ2-7
CDR3aa: CASSFGWGFGEQYF

v_gene: TRBV5-6
abundance: few
j_gene: TRBJ2-5
CDR3aa: CASSFRQGLQETQYF

v_gene: TRBV9
abundance: .
j_gene: TRBJ2-1
CDR3aa: CASSVGLGGRGSSYNEQFF

v_gene: TRBV9
abundance: few
j_gene: TRBJ2-7
CDR3aa: CASSVADPAYEQYF

v_gene: TRBV28
abundance: few
j_gene: TRBJ2-7
CDR3aa: CASSSTRPLEQYF